This T cell receptor beta chain was profiled in a study of PD-1 blockade in classical Hodgkin lymphoma. Study-level background: A 3 mg/kg intravenous dose of nivolumab was received by patients every 2 weeks. Findings and limits, study-wide: The study found complete responders had baseline diversity similar to newly diagnosed patients. Significant TCR diversity gains by C4D1 occurred in CD4+ but not CD8+ cells. Newly diagnosed patients reportedly had lower baseline TCR diversity than healthy donors.

To note about this clone: Its antigen is as yet unknown.

Germline CDR1 reads SGHTA; CDR2 reads FQGNSA. This CDR3 is built from 15 residues. V lost 0 bases, J lost 2 bases, and 11 bases lay in between. The assay was immunoSEQ multiplex PCR, and TCRdb's table has in-frame clones only and misses some. The repertoire consists of approximately 6,400 clones, with about 79% occurring once and the leading ten covering about half. Every patient relapsed after autologous stem cell transplantation, and brentuximab vedotin exposure varied. The source is a human donor with classical Hodgkin lymphoma. The V gene is TRBV7-2, the J gene TRBJ2-7; either TRBD1 or TRBD2 may supply D (5 bases each). This specimen was peripheral blood mononuclear cells (PBMCs), taken before the second cycle of nivolumab. CDR3 amino acids: CASSLAMGETYEQYF. Here the CDR3 DNA reads TGTGCCAGCAGCTTAGCGATGGGGGAGACCTACGAGCAGTACTTC.